These 15 T cell receptor beta chains share one sample of origin, sequenced in a study of blood T cell repertoires in COVID-19 (dated by TCRdb to the early 2020s). Library preparation employed the immunoSEQ multiplex PCR assay. TCRdb limited this immuneACCESS table to in-frame rearrangements with V and J called. A share of clones is missing; checked studies link under half to unresolved V genes, and the rest is unexplained. This sample is represented by tens of thousands of clones; around 87% of them were singletons. The top ten hold more than 15% of the sample. The sequenced sample consisted of peripheral blood. All receptors derive from a human donor in a cohort sampled during active COVID-19.

The chain is built from TRBV5-5 and TRBJ1-1; 8 bases line up with TRBD1. CDR3 length: 17 amino acids. Per the germline V gene, CDR1 is SGHKS and CDR2 is YYEKEE (reference sequence). With 3 bases clipped from V and 7 bases from J, the junction kept 17 bases outside the gene matches. CDR3 DNA sequence: TGTGCCAGCAGCTACTCAAAACTAACAGGGGGGGCCTTTGAAGCTTTCTTT. This translates into CASSYSKLTGGAFEAFF. The complete variable domain, with remaining parts taken from reference TRBV5-5 and TRBJ1-1, reads DAGVTQSPTHLIKTRGQQVTLRCSPISGHKSVSWYQQVLGQGPQFIFQYYEKEERGRGNFPDRFSARQFPNYSSELNVNALLLGDSALYLCASSYSKLTGGAFEAFFGQGTRLTVV.

V and J are TRBV7-3 and TRBJ2-1; D perhaps matches TRBD1 (6 bases). Germline loops: CDR1 SGHTA, CDR2 FQGTGA. This CDR3 has 14 residues. V lost 5 bases and J 5 bases, leaving 13 bases between the germline ends. CDR3 in DNA: TGTGCCAGCAGCCCAAACAGGGCGGACAATGAGCAGTTCTTC. Translated: CASSPNRADNEQFF.

This chain uses TRBV7-9 with TRBJ2-3; 12 bases line up with TRBD2. The CDR3 totals 16 residues. From germline, CDR1 is SEHNR and CDR2 FQNEAQ (reference sequence). J lost 4 bases, V lost 7 bases, and 9 bases had no gene match. Here the CDR3 DNA reads TGTGCCAGCACCACCCAACTAGCGGGAGGTGCAGATACGCAGTATTTT. This translates into CASTTQLAGGADTQYF.

J is TRBJ2-7 and V is TRBV5-6; perhaps TRBD1 as D (5 bases). The CDR3 is made up of 14 amino acids. The germline gives CDR1 SGHDT, CDR2 YYEEEE. Trimming shortened V by 3 bases and J by 0 bases, and 10 bases separated the two germline ends. The CDR3 sequence is CASSSKTDSYEQYF. Written as DNA, the CDR3 is TGTGCCAGCAGCTCAAAGACAGACTCCTACGAGCAGTACTTC. The full variable domain, completed using reference TRBV5-6 and TRBJ2-7, is DAGVTQSPTHLIKTRGQQVTLRCSPKSGHDTVSWYQQALGQGPQFIFQYYEEEERQRGNFPDRFSGHQFPNYSSELNVNALLLGDSALYLCASSSKTDSYEQYFGPGTRLTVT.

A few counts support this clone. V gene TRBV19 combines with J gene TRBJ2-7; 12 bases line up with TRBD2. CDR1 is LNHDA, CDR2 SQIVND, per germline (reference sequence). This CDR3 spans 15 amino acids. V was clipped by 6 bases and J by 6 bases; unmatched bases: 9. The CDR3 region has the DNA TGTGCCAGTAGCTTTCAGACTAGCGGGAGTTCCGAGCAGTACTTC. Translating it yields CASSFQTSGSSEQYF.

This rearrangement joins TRBV6-1 to TRBJ1-5, with 7 positions matching TRBD1. Unmatched junction bases numbered 8, after V lost 2 bases and J lost 7 bases. This CDR3 spans 15 amino acids. CDR1 and CDR2 from the germline V gene are MNHNS and SASEGT. This CDR3 reads CASSESQTGRQPQHF. Here the CDR3 DNA reads TGTGCCAGCAGTGAATCCCAGACAGGGCGACAGCCCCAGCATTTT.

The chain recombines TRBV5-8 with TRBJ2-7; perhaps TRBD2 as D (6 bases). Trimming took 0 bases from V and 7 from J, leaving 14 bases between them. This CDR3 spans 14 amino acids. CDR1 is SGHTS, CDR2 YDEGEE, per germline. The CDR3 DNA is TGTGCCAGCAGCTTGGGGGGACTCTCGGGTGAGCAGTACTTC. It yields the protein CASSLGGLSGEQYF.

This chain uses TRBV15 with TRBJ2-7, with 7 bases fitting TRBD2. Germline CDR1 and CDR2: LNHNV and YYDKDF (reference sequence). V trimming: 4 bases; J trimming: 6 bases; junction bases outside the gene matches: 6. CDR3 length: 13 residues. CDR3 loop: CATSTKTSVEQYF. In DNA form, the CDR3 reads TGTGCCACCAGCACAAAAACTAGCGTCGAGCAGTACTTC.

The chain employs TRBV19 and TRBJ1-2, with a tentative D call TRBD1 (5 bases). Germline CDR1 and CDR2: LNHDA and SQIVND (reference sequence). The CDR3 is 15 residues long. Trimming took off 6 bases at V and 3 bases at J, with 17 bases between the two ends. The CDR3 region has the DNA TGTGCCAGTAGCTTGGGGACTGATACCTACTATGGCTACACCTTC. It codes for CASSLGTDTYYGYTF.

The CDR3 reads CASSQQGPDGYTF. The CDR3 DNA follows: TGCGCCAGCAGCCAACAGGGTCCCGATGGCTACACCTTC. The gene calls are TRBV4-1 and TRBJ1-2, with D maybe TRBD1 (5 bases). The germline CDR1 and CDR2 sequences are MGHRA and YSYEKL. The ends were cut back, 2 bases at V and 6 bases at J, with 10 bases in the middle. There are 13 residues in the CDR3.

The chain employs TRBV5-4 and TRBJ1-1; unclear D gene. This CDR3 contains 12 residues. CDR1 is SGHNT, CDR2 YYREEE, per germline (reference sequence). Trimming cost V 4 bases and J 8 bases, with 12 bases left between them. CDR3 sequence: CASSPEKREAFF. The CDR3 DNA sequence: TGTGCCAGCAGCCCGGAGAAGAGAGAAGCTTTCTTT.

The chain is built from TRBV7-2 and TRBJ2-2, with a weak D call TRBD1 (6 bases). CDR3 length equals 17 residues. The germline CDR1 and CDR2 sequences are SGHTA and FQGNSA. Between the trimmed V and J ends, which lost 2 bases and 0 bases, there was a span of 13 bases. This CDR3 reads CASSLNRVGTNTGELFF. CDR3 sequence (DNA): TGTGCCAGCAGCTTAAACAGGGTGGGAACGAACACCGGGGAGCTGTTTTTT.

The V call is TRBV6-6, the J call TRBJ1-2, with D possibly TRBD1 on 6 matching bases. V lost 5 bases and J 2 bases, leaving 9 bases between the germline ends. Germline CDR1 is MNHNY and CDR2 is SVGAGI (reference sequence). This CDR3 has 13 amino acids. CDR3 sequence reads: CASSGQPNYGYTF. In DNA, the CDR3 is TGTGCCAGCAGTGGACAGCCAAACTATGGCTACACCTTC.

This chain uses TRBV29-1 with TRBJ2-7, with D uncertain. V lost 3 bases, J lost 0 bases, and 12 bases lay in between. The CDR3 has 14 amino acids. Germline V gene data show CDR1 as SQVTM and CDR2 as ANQGSEA. The CDR3 DNA is TGCAGCGTTGAGTTACCGCGTAGCTCCTACGAGCAGTACTTC. Translation: CSVELPRSSYEQYF.

The rearrangement joins TRBV5-1 to TRBJ1-2; D unclear. V lost 4 bases, J lost 8 bases, and 15 bases lay in between. The CDR3 has 13 residues. CDR1 is SGHRS and CDR2 is YFSETQ in the germline V gene. CDR3 DNA: TGCGCCAGCAGCCTCAGCGTTCAGCGAGGCTACACCTTC. Translating gives CASSLSVQRGYTF.